The next 4 T cell receptor beta chains were all read from a single sample in a study of technical replicates of blood from several donors. The table came from immunoSEQ multiplex PCR; TCRdb's copy has only in-frame clones and leaves some out. The sample carries 55,000 to 60,000 clones, about 94% recorded once. Source material: PBMCs. The receptors derive from a human donor in good health. Some clones in this sample may be carry-over from other donors' samples.

The chain combines TRBV7-2 with TRBJ1-5; the D gene is possibly TRBD1 (6 bases). Trimming pared 3 bases from V and 6 bases from J, leaving 15 bases between. CDR1 is SGHTA and CDR2 is FQGNSA in the germline V gene. This CDR3 is built from 15 residues. The CDR3 protein is CASSFTRGIGQPQHF. The CDR3 DNA sequence: TGTGCCAGCAGCTTTACCAGGGGAATTGGTCAGCCCCAGCATTTT.

The chain has TRBV5-1 and TRBJ1-4; no reliable D call. Germline V CDR1 and CDR2: SGHRS, YFSETQ. The CDR3 extends over 14 amino acids. V lost 7 bases and J lost 0, with 10 bases in between. The CDR3 protein is CASSDGATNEKLFF. In DNA, the CDR3 is TGCGCCAGCTCCGACGGGGCAACTAATGAAAAACTGTTTTTT.

The chain couples TRBV5-1 to TRBJ2-3; tentative D call: TRBD2 (6 bases). This CDR3 has 15 residues. Germline CDR1 SGHRS, CDR2 YFSETQ. With 4 bases removed from V and 5 bases from J, the gap between germline ends came to 17 bases. CDR3 nucleotides: TGCGCCAGCAGCCCGCGGGACTCAGGAGGAGATACGCAGTATTTT. Residues: CASSPRDSGGDTQYF.

J is TRBJ1-2 and V is TRBV29-1; 7 nucleotides match TRBD1. Germline V CDR1 and CDR2: SQVTM, ANQGSEA. V was pared by 7 bases and J by 6 bases, with 5 bases of the junction left unmatched. This CDR3 is built from 11 residues. CDR3 in amino acids: CSGRQGDGYTF. The DNA for the CDR3 is TGCAGCGGTAGACAGGGTGATGGCTACACCTTC. The full variable domain, rest sourced from reference TRBV29-1 and TRBJ1-2, is SAVISQKPSRDICQRGTSLTIQCQVDSQVTMMFWYRQQPGQSLTLIATANQGSEATYESGFVIDKFPISRPNLTFSTLTVSNMSPEDSSIYLCSGRQGDGYTFGSGTRLTVV.